Detailed here is one TCR beta chain. The CDR3 is 15 residues long. The ends were cut back, 6 bases at V and 1 base at J, with 12 bases in the middle. From germline, CDR1 is MDHEN and CDR2 SYDVKM. The source of the sample is a study of blood T cell repertoires in COVID-19. Study details: Samples came from the United States, Italy and Spain, spanning acute and convalescent COVID-19.

Measured with immunoSEQ multiplex PCR; TCRdb has only the in-frame clones, and not every one. Here the sample spans around 300,000 clones, 65% to 90% being singletons. This TCR was sampled from a human donor in a cohort sampled during active COVID-19. Sequenced sample: peripheral blood. The rearrangement uses TRBV28 and TRBJ2-2; D is perhaps TRBD2 (6 bases). In nucleotides, the CDR3 is TGTGCCAGCAGATATTGGGACTTGAACACCGGGGAGCTGTTTTTT. It yields the protein CASRYWDLNTGELFF.